These 7 T cell receptor beta chains originate from one sample sequenced in a study of cytomegalovirus exposure and HLA in healthy donors. PCR used 60 Vbeta primers and 13 Jbeta primers. The protocol was immunoSEQ multiplex PCR, while the TCRdb copy is restricted to in-frame clones and leaves out a portion. The data hold about 200,000 clones, with approximately 86% observed a single time. Material: PBMCs. These receptors were collected from a woman aged 18-29 years in good health and CMV-seronegative.

V and J are TRBV19 and TRBJ1-5; 8 positions agree with TRBD1. J lost 10 bases, V lost 3 bases, and 11 bases had no gene match. The CDR3 has 15 amino acids. CDR1 is LNHDA and CDR2 is SQIVND in the germline V gene (reference sequence). This CDR3 is CASSISSRGPSPQHF. The CDR3 coding sequence is TGTGCCAGTAGTATCTCTAGCAGGGGGCCCAGTCCCCAGCATTTT.

Here the CDR3 reads CASKRQCNQPQHF. CDR3 DNA sequence: TGTGCCAGCAAAAGACAGTGCAATCAGCCCCAGCATTTT. V is TRBV6-7 and J is TRBJ1-5, with D maybe TRBD1 (5 bases). TRBV6-7 has ORF status, its function being uncertain. The CDR3 runs 13 residues. Trimming removed 7 bases from V and 2 bases from J, with 9 bases in between.

The chain is built from TRBV5-1 and TRBJ2-6, with D perhaps matching TRBD1 (6 bases). Germline CDR1 reads SGHRS; CDR2 reads YFSETQ. The V gene lost 4 bases and the J gene lost 3 bases, with 11 bases spanning the gap. The CDR3 extends over 15 amino acids. The DNA for the CDR3 is TGCGCCAGCAGCGTCAGGGGAGATGGGGCCAACGTCCTGACTTTC. Translation: CASSVRGDGANVLTF.

The rearrangement uses TRBV29-1 and TRBJ1-1, with D maybe TRBD1 (5 bases). V was clipped by 4 bases and J by 1 base, with 13 bases between them. Germline V gene sequence: CDR1 SQVTM, CDR2 ANQGSEA. The CDR3 loop spans 14 amino acids. In DNA form, the CDR3 reads TGCAGCGTTGCGGGGGTTTTAGCGAACACTGAAGCTTTCTTT. It translates to CSVAGVLANTEAFF. Based on the CDR3 plus reference TRBV29-1 and TRBJ1-1, the full variable domain is SAVISQKPSRDICQRGTSLTIQCQVDSQVTMMFWYRQQPGQSLTLIATANQGSEATYESGFVIDKFPISRPNLTFSTLTVSNMSPEDSSIYLCSVAGVLANTEAFFGQGTRLTVV.

This clone was seen a few times. The V gene is TRBV6-1, the J gene TRBJ1-2, with 9 bases that match TRBD1. Per germline, CDR1 MNHNS and CDR2 SASEGT. The CDR3 loop spans 15 amino acids. V was clipped by 2 bases and J by 2 bases; unmatched bases: 3. CDR3 DNA: TGTGCCAGCAGTGAATTGGACAGGGGAAACTATGGCTACACCTTC. This sequence encodes CASSELDRGNYGYTF.

V is TRBV6-5 and J is TRBJ1-4; the D gene is possibly TRBD1 (5 bases). Germline V gene lookup returns CDR1 MNHEY and CDR2 SVGAGI. This CDR3 spans 12 amino acids. The V end was cut by 6 bases, the J end by 12 bases, with 14 bases between. CDR3 DNA: TGTGCCAGCAGGGGGAGGGTGGGGGAACTGTTTTTT. As protein: CASRGRVGELFF.

The V gene is TRBV30, the J gene TRBJ1-6, with a possible D match to TRBD1 (6 bases). V gave up 5 bases and J gave up 14 bases, with 22 bases separating them. Germline CDR1 GTSNPN, CDR2 SVGIG (reference sequence). The CDR3 contains 14 residues. The CDR3, as DNA: TGTGCCTGGGGACAGTACAGACTTAGTCAAGCCCTCCACTTT. Translation: CAWGQYRLSQALHF.